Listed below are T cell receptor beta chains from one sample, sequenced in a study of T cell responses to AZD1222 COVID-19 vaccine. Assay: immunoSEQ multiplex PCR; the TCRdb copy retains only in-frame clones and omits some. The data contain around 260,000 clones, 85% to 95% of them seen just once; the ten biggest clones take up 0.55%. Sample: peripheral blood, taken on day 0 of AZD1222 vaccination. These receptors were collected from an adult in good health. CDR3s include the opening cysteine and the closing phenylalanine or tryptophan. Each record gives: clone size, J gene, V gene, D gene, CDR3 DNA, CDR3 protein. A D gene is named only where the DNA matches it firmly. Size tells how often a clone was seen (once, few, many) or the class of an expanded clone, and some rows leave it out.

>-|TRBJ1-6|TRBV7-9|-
TGTGCCAGCAGAGAAACAGGGAGCTCCTATAATTCACCCCTCCACTTT
CASRETGSSYNSPLHF
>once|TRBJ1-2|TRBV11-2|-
TGTGCCAGCAGCTTAGGGGGTTATGGCTACACCTTC
CASSLGGYGYTF
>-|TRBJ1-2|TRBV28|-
TGTGCCAGCACCCTCGGTGGGGCCGCCGCGAACATCTATGGCTACACCTTC
CASTLGGAAANIYGYTF
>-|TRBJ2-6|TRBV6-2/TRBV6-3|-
TGTGCCAGCAGTTATTTTCGGGGCCGATCACACTCTGGGGCCAACGTCCTGACTTTC
CASSYFRGRSHSGANVLTF
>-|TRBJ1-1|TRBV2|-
TGTGCCAGCAGTGAAGGAGGGGGAAGGGCAGCGGGGCCTGAAGCTTTCTTT
CASSEGGGRAAGPEAFF
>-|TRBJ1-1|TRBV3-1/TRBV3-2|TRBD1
TGTGCCAGCAGCCCCACCACAGGGGTTGATACTGAAGCTTTCTTT
CASSPTTGVDTEAFF
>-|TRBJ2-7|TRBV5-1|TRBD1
TGCGCCAGCAGCTTGGCCGGGACAGGGACGAGCTCCTACGAGCAGTACTTC
CASSLAGTGTSSYEQYF
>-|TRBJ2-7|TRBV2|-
TGTGCCAGCAGTGTTGTCGAGCAGTACTTC
CASSVVEQYF
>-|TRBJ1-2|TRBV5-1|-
TGCGCCAGCAGCTTGACCAGGCCCGCTAACTATGGCTACACCTTC
CASSLTRPANYGYTF
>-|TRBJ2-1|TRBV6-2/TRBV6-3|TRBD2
TGTGCCAGCAGTCGGAGCGGGAGGGGAAACAATGAGCAGTTCTTC
CASSRSGRGNNEQFF
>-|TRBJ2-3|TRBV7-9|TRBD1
TGTGCCAGCAGCTTAGAAGGGGGCCGAAACACAGATACGCAGTATTTT
CASSLEGGRNTDTQYF
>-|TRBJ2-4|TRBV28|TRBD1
TGTGCCAGTGACCGGGACAGGGACGTCTTGGAGACCAAAAACATTCAGTACTTC
CASDRDRDVLETKNIQYF
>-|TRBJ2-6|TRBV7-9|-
TGTGCCAGCAGCACCCGGACAACTGGGGCCAACGTCCTGACTTTC
CASSTRTTGANVLTF
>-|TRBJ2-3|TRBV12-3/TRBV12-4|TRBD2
TGTGCCAGCAGTTTAGCTAGCGGGAAGAAGTATTTT
CASSLASGKKYF
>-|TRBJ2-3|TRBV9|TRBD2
TGTGCCAGCAGCCCAACGGGGGGGCAGCTCACAGATACGCAGTATTTT
CASSPTGGQLTDTQYF
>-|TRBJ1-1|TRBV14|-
TGTGCCAGCAGCCAAGCCCCAGGGACTGAAGCTTTCTTT
CASSQAPGTEAFF
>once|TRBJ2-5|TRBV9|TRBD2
TGTGCCAGCAGCGTAGAGGGTAGCGGGACCCGCCGGGGAGAGACCCAGTACTTC
CASSVEGSGTRRGETQYF
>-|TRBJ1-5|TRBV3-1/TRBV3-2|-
TGTGCCAGCAGCCAAGGTCTGCTCAATCAGCCCCAGCATTTT
CASSQGLLNQPQHF
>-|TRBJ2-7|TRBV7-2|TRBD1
TGTGCCAGCAGCTCAACCCGGGACAGGGGAGGAGAGCAGTACTTC
CASSSTRDRGGEQYF
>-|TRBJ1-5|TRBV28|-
TGTGCCAGCACCCTGGACAATAGCAATCAGCCCCAGCATTTT
CASTLDNSNQPQHF
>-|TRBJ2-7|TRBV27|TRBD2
TGTGCCAGCAGTTTGACTGGGCGGGGGGCCCTCTCCTACGAGCAGTACTTC
CASSLTGRGALSYEQYF
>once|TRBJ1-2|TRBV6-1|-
TGTGCCAGCAGTGAAATGGCAGCAGGGAGTGGAGGCTACACCTTC
CASSEMAAGSGGYTF
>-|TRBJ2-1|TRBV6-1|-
TGTGCCAGCAGTGAAGGCCCTTTCGATGTCAATGAGCAGTTCTTC
CASSEGPFDVNEQFF
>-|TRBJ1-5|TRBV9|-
TGTGCCAGCAGCGTAGGGTACGGTCAGCCCCAGCATTTT
CASSVGYGQPQHF
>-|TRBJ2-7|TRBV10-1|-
TGCGCCAGCAGTGAGAGATTAGCCATCCCCTACGAGCAGTACTTC
CASSERLAIPYEQYF
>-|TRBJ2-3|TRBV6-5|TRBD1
TGTGCCAGCAGGGGGGACAGGGGATGGTCAGATACGCAGTATTTT
CASRGDRGWSDTQYF
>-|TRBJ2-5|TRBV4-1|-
TGCGCCAGCAGCTATACGTCTGGAGGGAGGGAGACCCAGTACTTC
CASSYTSGGRETQYF
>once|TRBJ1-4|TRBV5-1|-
TGCGCCAGCAGCATGGGCTCAACTAATGAAAAACTGTTTTTT
CASSMGSTNEKLFF
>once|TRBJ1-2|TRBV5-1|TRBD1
TGCGCCAGCAGCTTAACAGGGGAAGGAGTATCCGGCTACACCTTC
CASSLTGEGVSGYTF